The 14 T cell receptor beta chains listed next were all sequenced from one sample in a study of Tregs in tolerant kidney transplant recipients (dated by TCRdb to 2018 to 2020). The library was built by means of the immunoSEQ multiplex PCR assay. As stored in TCRdb, this immuneACCESS dataset retains in-frame rearrangements with V and J assigned. A fraction of the clones does not appear; measured against another copy, unresolved V genes explain less than half of the discrepancy, and the remainder lacks a known reason. The sample profile shows under 100,000 clones; around nine tenths of them were found once. Roughly 4.3% of the sample rests with the top ten. The sequenced material came from CD8+ T cells from blood. The receptor source for this set is a human donor in good health.

J is TRBJ1-5 and V is TRBV7-9; no definite D call. This CDR3 is 13 amino acids long. CDR1 and CDR2 from the germline V gene are SEHNR and FQNEAQ (reference sequence). Deletions cut 5 bases from V and 2 bases from J, with 7 bases between. The CDR3 sequence: CASSPKGNQPQHF. The CDR3 nucleotides read TGTGCCAGCAGCCCCAAGGGCAATCAGCCCCAGCATTTT.

The genes are TRBV9 and TRBJ1-2; D not certain. The germline CDR1 and CDR2 sequences are SGDLS and YYNGEE. CDR3 length equals 13 residues. V was shortened by 3 bases and J by 6 bases, with 12 bases between the two germline ends. CDR3 loop: CASSGHTDDGYTF. The CDR3 DNA reads as TGTGCCAGCAGCGGCCACACAGACGATGGCTACACCTTC.

The chain joins TRBV6-5 to TRBJ1-2; D gene uncertain. In germline, CDR1 is MNHEY, CDR2 SVGAGI. The ends were cut back, 2 bases at V and 2 bases at J, with 6 bases in the middle. The CDR3 spans 13 residues. The CDR3 bases are TGTGCCAGCAGTTACAACGGAAACTATGGCTACACCTTC. It yields the protein CASSYNGNYGYTF.

The chain couples TRBV27 to TRBJ2-3; D is perhaps TRBD1 (5 bases). The germline CDR1 and CDR2 sequences are MNHEY and SMNVEV (reference sequence). This CDR3 is built from 18 residues. The ends were cut back, 0 bases at V and 4 bases at J, with 20 bases in the middle. DNA for the CDR3: TGTGCCAGCAGTTTATCGATCCAGGTTTTAATCAGGGCAGATACGCAGTATTTT. It encodes CASSLSIQVLIRADTQYF.

Regarding this clone: An end of the junction does not agree with germline; a read error may underlie this. V gene TRBV7-7 combines with J gene TRBJ2-1, with 7 positions matching TRBD1. CDR3 length: 14 residues. The V gene's germline CDR1 is SSHAT and CDR2 FNYEAQ (reference sequence). CDR3 nucleotide sequence: TGTGCTAGCAGCTCTCGACAGGGTGGTAATGAGCAGTTCTTC. Protein sequence: CASSSRQGGNEQFF.

V usage is TRBV4-1 and J usage is TRBJ1-5, with D unclear. Trimming pared 0 bases from V and 7 bases from J, leaving 10 bases between. The CDR3 is made up of 14 amino acids. Germline CDR1 is MGHRA and CDR2 is YSYEKL. CDR3 amino acids: CASSQEVGLQPQHF. CDR3 DNA sequence: TGCGCCAGCAGCCAAGAAGTAGGGCTCCAGCCCCAGCATTTT.

The chain is built from TRBV5-4 and TRBJ2-7; TRBD2 is a possible D gene (6 bases). This CDR3 spans 14 amino acids. The germline V gene encodes CDR1 SGHNT and CDR2 YYREEE (reference sequence). Trimming pared 2 bases from V and 1 base from J, leaving 10 bases between. The CDR3 reads CASSFTGVSYEQYF. The DNA for the CDR3 is TGTGCCAGCAGCTTTACGGGGGTATCCTACGAGCAGTACTTC. Supplemented by reference TRBV5-4 and TRBJ2-7, the full variable domain reads ETGVTQSPTHLIKTRGQQVTLRCSSQSGHNTVSWYQQALGQGPQFIFQYYREEENGRGNFPPRFSGLQFPNYSSELNVNALELDDSALYLCASSFTGVSYEQYFGPGTRLTVT.

The V gene is TRBV9, the J gene TRBJ2-7, with 7 bases identical to TRBD2. The CDR3 is 12 amino acids. V shed 7 bases, J shed 2 bases, and the junction held 3 bases outside the gene matches. CDR1 is SGDLS, CDR2 YYNGEE, per germline. The CDR3 nucleotides read TGTGCCAGCGGGGGGGACCCCTACGAGCAGTACTTC. Amino acids: CASGGDPYEQYF.

The J gene is TRBJ1-4, the V gene TRBV12-5; 8 bases agree with TRBD1. The ends lost 1 base at V and 4 bases at J; junction bases unmatched: 5. The germline CDR1 and CDR2 sequences are LGHNT and FRNRAP. This CDR3 region has 16 residues. CDR3 in amino acids: CASGLAGQGYNEKLFF. The DNA for the CDR3 is TGTGCTAGTGGTTTGGCCGGACAGGGTTATAATGAAAAACTGTTTTTT.

This clone was detected a few times. This chain uses TRBV2 with TRBJ2-1; the D gene could be TRBD1 or TRBD2 (5 bases each). The germline V gene encodes CDR1 SNHLY and CDR2 FYNNEI. The V gene lost 8 bases and the J gene lost 0 bases, with 11 bases spanning the gap. The length of the CDR3 is 14 residues. CDR3 sequence reads: CASVAGTSYNEQFF. The DNA for the CDR3 is TGTGCCAGCGTGGCTGGGACCTCCTACAATGAGCAGTTCTTC.

CDR3 nucleotides: TGTGCCAGCAGTGACTCCCCGGGACAGGGGGCAAATGAGCAGTTCTTC. It specifies CASSDSPGQGANEQFF. V usage is TRBV6-4 and J usage is TRBJ2-1; 12 bases match TRBD1. After removal of 0 bases from V and 7 bases from J, the junction contained 4 bases not matched to a gene. The V gene's germline CDR1 is MRHNA and CDR2 SNTAGT. The CDR3 consists of 16 residues.

CDR3 amino acids: CASSIDRGPGYTF. The CDR3 coding sequence is TGTGCCAGCAGCATAGACAGGGGGCCTGGCTACACCTTC. This chain joins TRBV5-4 and TRBJ1-2; 10 bases match TRBD1. Trimming cost V 4 bases and J 7 bases; bases outside gene matches: 4. Germline loops: CDR1 SGHNT, CDR2 YYREEE (reference sequence). The CDR3 contains 13 residues.

The V gene is TRBV2, the J gene TRBJ1-6; 7 positions agree with TRBD1. The J segment lost 4 bases and the V segment lost 5 bases, leaving 2 bases of the junction unmatched. Germline V gene data show CDR1 as SNHLY and CDR2 as FYNNEI. The CDR3 covers 14 residues. This chain's CDR3 is CASSSTGYNSPLHF. The CDR3 nucleotides are TGTGCCAGCAGTTCGACAGGGTATAATTCACCCCTCCACTTT.

This chain connects TRBV6-1 to TRBJ2-7, with a weak D call TRBD1 (6 bases). V gave up 5 bases and J gave up 2 bases, with 16 bases separating them. CDR1 is MNHNS, CDR2 SASEGT, per germline. The CDR3 is made up of 15 amino acids. In DNA form, the CDR3 reads TGTGCCAGCAGTAAGACAGGCGATCCTCCCTACGAGCAGTACTTC. This codes for CASSKTGDPPYEQYF.